This T cell receptor (beta chain) derives from a study of post-analysis software for immune sequencing data. Whole-study results and caveats: The study found TRBV5-6, TRBV5-1 and TRBV20-1 among five or six TRBV segments more frequent in patients than controls.

Carried by the TCR beta cDNA libraries were unique molecular identifiers. Each CDR3 protein gets one entry after TCRdb re-called the PCR reads with MiXCR. The sample lists around 700,000 distinct CDR3 sequences, approximately 59% occurring once. This clonotype was seen a few times. Antigen specificity is unknown. The length of the CDR3 is 16 residues. Germline assignment: CDR1 SGHTA and CDR2 FQGNSA. The V and J ends lost 5 bases and 6 bases respectively, with 20 bases between them. The rearrangement uses TRBV7-2 and TRBJ2-1; unclear D gene. The clonotype was recovered from a girl aged 2 to 9 with multiple sclerosis. Sequenced input: blood. The CDR3 loop reads CASSLVGSRTPNEQFF. In DNA form, the CDR3 reads TGTGCCAGCAGCCTTGTCGGTAGCCGTACCCCCAATGAGCAGTTCTTC.